Below, 25 T cell receptor beta chains from the same sample are listed, as sequenced in a study of T cell repertoires in cytomegalovirus infection. TCRdb passed the reads through MiXCR, listing each CDR3 protein once. Of about 460,000 distinct CDR3 sequences in the sample, over 9% were seen once. Sequences were obtained from PBMCs. The receptors shown here come from a human donor in good health (CMV status not recorded). Some clones in this sample may be carry-over from other donors' samples.

The chain carries TRBV10-3 and TRBJ1-3; 10 nucleotides align to TRBD1. CDR1 and CDR2 from the germline V gene are ENHRY and SYGVKD. CDR3 length: 14 residues. The V and J ends lost 5 bases and 8 bases, in that order; junction bases with no gene match: 6. The CDR3 region has the DNA TGTGCCATCAGTCGTGGACAGGGGGGAGACACCATATATTTT. This translates into CAISRGQGGDTIYF.

In its sample, this clonotype was seen many times. The chain combines TRBV20-1 with TRBJ1-1, with 9 bases that match TRBD1. V was clipped by 5 bases and J by 4 bases; unmatched bases: 8. The CDR3 totals 14 residues. Germline lookup yields CDR1 DFQATT and CDR2 SNEGSKA (reference sequence). CDR3 in DNA: TGCAGTGCTCCAGCACAGGGGGCGAGCACTGAAGCTTTCTTT. This encodes CSAPAQGASTEAFF.

This clonotype was counted only a few times. The V gene is TRBV5-1, the J gene TRBJ1-1, with 7 bases aligning to TRBD1. The trim removed 4 bases at V and 3 bases at J, leaving 6 bases unmatched. CDR1 SGHRS and CDR2 YFSETQ come from the germline V gene. This CDR3 is 14 amino acids long. CDR3 amino acids: CASSGGGGDTEAFF. CDR3 nucleotide sequence: TGCGCCAGCAGCGGGGGAGGGGGCGACACTGAAGCTTTCTTT. The full variable domain, rest sourced from reference TRBV5-1 and TRBJ1-1, is KAGVTQTPRYLIKTRGQQVTLSCSPISGHRSVSWYQQTPGQGLQFLFEYFSETQRNKGNFPGRFSGRQFSNSRSEMNVSTLELGDSALYLCASSGGGGDTEAFFGQGTRLTVV.

This clonotype was seen ten or more times. The rearrangement joins TRBV2 to TRBJ1-1; no clear D. Germline-derived CDR1 and CDR2 are SNHLY and FYNNEI. Between the trimmed V and J ends, which lost 5 bases and 1 base, there was a span of 8 bases. The CDR3 spans 13 residues. Written as DNA, the CDR3 is TGTGCCAGCAGTTATCTGGGGAACACTGAAGCTTTCTTT. Translating gives CASSYLGNTEAFF.

Many counts were recorded for this clonotype. CDR3 sequence reads: CASSVYEGRREETQYF. The CDR3 DNA reads as TGTGCCAGCAGTGTGTATGAAGGGCGGAGGGAAGAGACCCAGTACTTC. This rearrangement joins TRBV6-1 to TRBJ2-5, with D tentatively TRBD2 (6 bases). Deletions cut 4 bases from V and 3 bases from J, with 18 bases between. Per the germline V gene, CDR1 is MNHNS and CDR2 is SASEGT. This CDR3 is built from 16 residues.

This chain joins TRBV19 and TRBJ1-4, with D maybe TRBD1 (5 bases). The V gene lost 5 bases and the J gene lost 7 bases, with 20 bases spanning the gap. Germline CDR1 and CDR2: LNHDA and SQIVND (reference sequence). This CDR3 region has 16 residues. The CDR3 region has the DNA TGTGCCAGTAGTCCTCTTATATGGGGCGCCGTTGAAAAACTGTTTTTT. Its translation: CASSPLIWGAVEKLFF.

V is TRBV28 and J is TRBJ2-1; D remains ambiguous. CDR3 size: 17 residues. Between the trimmed V and J ends, which lost 4 bases and 4 bases, there was a span of 20 bases. The germline V gene encodes CDR1 MDHEN and CDR2 SYDVKM. In DNA, the CDR3 is TGTGCCAGCAGTTCCCTAATCCGCTTACTACTTTACAATGAGCAGTTCTTC. It is translated as CASSSLIRLLLYNEQFF. Together with reference TRBV28 and TRBJ2-1, the CDR3 gives the full variable domain: DVKVTQSSRYLVKRTGEKVFLECVQDMDHENMFWYRQDPGLGLRLIYFSYDVKMKEKGDIPEGYSVSREKKERFSLILESASTNQTSMYLCASSSLIRLLLYNEQFFGPGTRLTVL.

At least ten counts were recorded for this clonotype. J is TRBJ2-2 and V is TRBV6-1; no clear D gene. Trimming cost V 4 bases and J 6 bases, with 15 bases left between them. CDR3 length: 15 residues. The germline V gene encodes CDR1 MNHNS and CDR2 SASEGT. CDR3: CASSGEWRRAGELFF. CDR3 coding DNA: TGTGCCAGCAGTGGGGAATGGAGAAGGGCCGGGGAGCTGTTTTTT.

The chain employs TRBV20-1 and TRBJ1-6; tentatively, D is TRBD1 (6 bases). V shed 3 bases and J shed 5 bases, with 17 bases lying between them. Germline CDR1 DFQATT, CDR2 SNEGSKA (reference sequence). There are 16 residues in the CDR3. The CDR3 reads CSASSGGGRNNSPLHF. Here the CDR3 DNA reads TGCAGTGCTAGTTCTGGGGGCGGACGAAATAATTCACCCCTCCACTTT.

This clonotype showed up just a few times. The rearrangement uses TRBV6-2 or TRBV6-3 and TRBJ2-3; TRBD1 matches at 8 bases. The CDR3 contains 15 residues. V lost 5 bases, J lost 0 bases, and 4 bases stayed unmatched. Germline lookup yields CDR1 MNHEY and CDR2 SVGEGT. CDR3 DNA: TGTGCCAGCAGTCGGGACAGGCGAAGCACAGATACGCAGTATTTT. Its protein is CASSRDRRSTDTQYF.

This clonotype was seen a few times. One end of the junction fails to match germline, which may point to a read error. The rearrangement links TRBV19 to TRBJ2-3, with 11 positions matching TRBD2. Germline CDR1 and CDR2: LNHDA and SQIVND (reference sequence). This CDR3 has 13 amino acids. The CDR3 sequence is CASSIGRLAGSHF. The CDR3 DNA reads as TGTGCCAGTAGTATAGGCCGACTAGCGGGAAGCCATTTT.

This clonotype occurred many times. J is TRBJ1-5 and V is TRBV19; 9 bases agree with TRBD1. Germline values: CDR1 LNHDA, CDR2 SQIVND (reference sequence). The CDR3 extends over 14 amino acids. V was pared by 3 bases and J by 6 bases, with 3 bases of the junction left unmatched. CDR3: CASSMGTGSQPQHF. CDR3 bases: TGTGCCAGTAGTATGGGGACAGGGTCTCAGCCCCAGCATTTT.

This clonotype has a handful of counts. This chain links TRBV5-6 with TRBJ1-4; unclear D gene. The ends were cut back, 4 bases at V and 5 bases at J, with 18 bases in the middle. Germline assignment: CDR1 SGHDT and CDR2 YYEEEE. This CDR3 has 16 amino acids. The DNA for the CDR3 is TGTGCCAGCAGCCGACGTACGGGGATCCCGAATGAAAAACTGTTTTTT. Its translation is CASSRRTGIPNEKLFF.

This clonotype came up a few times. The chain combines TRBV12-5 with TRBJ2-7; D is possibly TRBD1 (6 bases). CDR1 LGHNT and CDR2 FRNRAP come from the germline V gene. The CDR3 loop spans 12 amino acids. Trimming removed 5 bases from V and 3 bases from J, with 8 bases in between. Here the CDR3 DNA reads TGTGCTAGTGGTCCAGGGGTCTACGAGCAGTACTTC. It translates to CASGPGVYEQYF. The full variable domain, rest sourced from reference TRBV12-5 and TRBJ2-7, is DARVTQTPRHKVTEMGQEVTMRCQPILGHNTVFWYRQTMMQGLELLAYFRNRAPLDDSGMPKDRFSAEMPDATLATLKIQPSEPRDSAVYFCASGPGVYEQYFGPGTRLTVT.

Only a few counts were recorded for this clonotype. The chain joins TRBV3-1 to TRBJ1-2, with D perhaps matching TRBD1 (5 bases). This CDR3 spans 14 amino acids. V lost 4 bases to trimming and J lost 6 bases, with 15 bases between them. CDR1 and CDR2 from the germline V gene are LGHDT and YNNKEL (reference sequence). In DNA form, the CDR3 reads TGTGCCAGCAGCCTTGCTGGGGGATCTAATGGCTACACCTTC. Translating it yields CASSLAGGSNGYTF. The variable domain in full, with the rest retrieved from reference TRBV3-1 and TRBJ1-2, is DTAVSQTPKYLVTQMGNDKSIKCEQNLGHDTMYWYKQDSKKFLKIMFSYNNKELIINETVPNRFSPKSPDKAHLNLHINSLELGDSAVYFCASSLAGGSNGYTFGSGTRLTVV.

This clonotype was counted many times. This rearrangement joins TRBV12-5 to TRBJ1-3; weak D call: TRBD1 (5 bases). Per germline, CDR1 LGHNT and CDR2 FRNRAP. V was trimmed by 5 bases and J by 0 bases, leaving 20 bases between them. The CDR3 runs to 18 residues. CDR3 residues: CASGPRQFSSSSGNTIYF. CDR3 bases: TGTGCTAGTGGTCCTCGACAGTTTTCCTCTAGCTCTGGAAACACCATATATTTT.

The chain couples TRBV5-1 to TRBJ1-1; the D is unclear. Germline CDR1 and CDR2: SGHRS and YFSETQ. V was cut by 0 bases and J by 2 bases, with 11 bases left in between. The CDR3 has 15 amino acids. As DNA, the CDR3 is TGCGCCAGCAGCTTGGACCCCTACCCAAACACTGAAGCTTTCTTT. Translating gives CASSLDPYPNTEAFF.

This clonotype was seen only a few times. The V gene is TRBV29-1, the J gene TRBJ2-1; 7 bases map to TRBD1. The germline V gene has CDR1 SQVTM and CDR2 ANQGSEA. V was pared by 6 bases and J by 3 bases, with 5 bases of the junction left unmatched. The CDR3 runs to 13 residues. In DNA form, the CDR3 reads TGCAGCGTCGATCGACAGGGCTACAATGAGCAGTTCTTC. Residues: CSVDRQGYNEQFF.

This clonotype was seen at least ten times. The chain recombines TRBV7-9 with TRBJ1-2, with D perhaps TRBD1 (5 bases). Germline lookup yields CDR1 SEHNR and CDR2 FQNEAQ (reference sequence). V dropped 1 base and J dropped 2 bases, with 20 bases sitting between them. The CDR3 runs 18 residues. CDR3 sequence (DNA): TGTGCCAGCAGCTTAGGACCGGGGGGGACGGAGCAAAACTATGGCTACACCTTC. This translates into CASSLGPGGTEQNYGYTF.

This clonotype was seen many times. The rearrangement joins TRBV2 to TRBJ2-1, with 8 bases that match TRBD2. Germline CDR1 reads SNHLY; CDR2 reads FYNNEI. The CDR3 covers 13 residues. Trimming removed 5 bases from V and 10 bases from J; junction bases left unmatched: 7. The CDR3 sequence: CASSTYPSGEQFF. CDR3 bases: TGTGCCAGCAGTACTTACCCTAGCGGGGAGCAGTTCTTC.

This clonotype appeared many times. The chain carries TRBV6-5 and TRBJ1-2; TRBD1 might be the D (6 bases). The CDR3 runs 14 residues. Trimming stripped 7 bases from V and 6 bases from J, with 18 bases between. Germline CDR1 reads MNHEY; CDR2 reads SVGAGI. The CDR3 sequence is CASTPGGGDDGYTF. CDR3 nucleotide sequence: TGTGCCAGCACTCCCGGGGGGGGCGACGATGGCTACACCTTC.

This clonotype was recorded many times. The chain employs TRBV11-3 and TRBJ2-1, with 7 bases lining up with TRBD2. Germline V gene lookup returns CDR1 SGHNT and CDR2 YENEEA. The CDR3 extends over 13 amino acids. Losses at the gene ends were 5 bases for V and 8 bases for J; bases not matched to a gene: 6. The CDR3 spells CASSAGTTYEQFF. CDR3 bases: TGTGCCAGCAGCGCAGGGACTACATATGAGCAGTTCTTC.

The rearrangement uses TRBV18 and TRBJ2-5; possibly TRBD2 for D (6 bases). This CDR3 has 15 amino acids. The V end was cut by 0 bases, the J end by 2 bases, with 10 bases between. The germline V gene encodes CDR1 KGHSH and CDR2 LQKENI. CDR3 loop: CASSPPGRGQETQYF. CDR3 in DNA: TGTGCCAGCTCACCACCTGGACGGGGGCAAGAGACCCAGTACTTC.

Many counts were recorded for this clonotype. The chain carries TRBV4-1 and TRBJ1-5, with D possibly being TRBD1 (5 bases). Germline CDR1 and CDR2: MGHRA and YSYEKL. Trimming shortened V by 3 bases and J by 6 bases, and 21 bases separated the two germline ends. The CDR3 is 17 residues long. CDR3 in amino acids: CASSQSRLRDGSQPQHF. The CDR3 bases are TGCGCCAGCAGCCAGAGCCGCCTCCGGGACGGATCTCAGCCCCAGCATTTT.

This sequence joins TRBV5-6 and TRBJ2-7; D tentatively reads TRBD1 or TRBD2 (6 bases each). CDR1 is SGHDT and CDR2 is YYEEEE in the germline V gene. This CDR3 has 15 amino acids. Trimming removed 1 base at V and 2 bases at J, with 13 bases between. The DNA for the CDR3 is TGTGCCAGCAGCTTGTTGGAGGGGGTGACCTACGAGCAGTACTTC. It codes for CASSLLEGVTYEQYF.